This T cell receptor (beta chain) stems from a study of cytomegalovirus exposure and HLA in healthy donors. From germline, CDR1 is SNHLY and CDR2 FYNNEI. Trimming pared 9 bases from V and 8 bases from J, leaving 27 bases between. The CDR3 loop spans 16 amino acids. The study ran its PCR with 60 Vbeta and 13 Jbeta primers. Only in-frame clones appear in the TCRdb table, and some are missing; sequencing was by immunoSEQ multiplex PCR. This table holds around 300,000 clones, over 85% found once. The clonotype was recovered from a woman under 30 in good health and CMV-seronegative. The sequenced sample was PBMCs. V and J are TRBV2 and TRBJ2-3; tentatively, D is TRBD2 (5 bases). The CDR3 region is CASYPGVLSILGTQYF. For the CDR3, the DNA is TGTGCCAGTTATCCCGGGGTACTGAGCATCTTAGGTACGCAGTATTTT.